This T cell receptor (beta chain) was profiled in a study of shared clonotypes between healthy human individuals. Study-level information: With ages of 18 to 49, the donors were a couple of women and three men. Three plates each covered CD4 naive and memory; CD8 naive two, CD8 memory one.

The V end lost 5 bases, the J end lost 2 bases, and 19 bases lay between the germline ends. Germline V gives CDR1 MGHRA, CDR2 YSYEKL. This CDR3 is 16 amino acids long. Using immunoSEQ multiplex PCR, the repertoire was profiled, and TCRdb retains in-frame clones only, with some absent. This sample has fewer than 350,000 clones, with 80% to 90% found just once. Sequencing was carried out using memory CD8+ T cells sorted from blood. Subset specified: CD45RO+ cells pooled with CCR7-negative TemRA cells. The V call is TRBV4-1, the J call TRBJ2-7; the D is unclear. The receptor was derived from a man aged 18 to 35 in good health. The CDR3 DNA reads TGCGCCAGCAGCATGCCTTCCGTGGGCTCCCCCTACGAGCAGTACTTC. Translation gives CASSMPSVGSPYEQYF.